The entry below gives a single T cell receptor (beta chain) sequence along with its context. The data are from a study of cytomegalovirus exposure and HLA in healthy donors. 60 Vbeta and 13 Jbeta primers were used in PCR. Assay: immunoSEQ multiplex PCR; the TCRdb copy retains only in-frame clones and omits some. This repertoire shows about 120,000 clones, 74% found once; its top ten account for 3.5% to 4.5%. The clonotype was recovered from a man in his forties in good health and CMV-seropositive. Sequenced: PBMCs.

CDR3 region: CASSFGLAAYNEQFF. The DNA for the CDR3 is TGCGCCAGCAGCTTCGGACTAGCGGCTTACAATGAGCAGTTCTTC. The chain joins TRBV5-1 to TRBJ2-1; TRBD2 aligns across 10 bases. V was clipped by 2 bases and J by 4 bases; unmatched bases: 3. Germline loops: CDR1 SGHRS, CDR2 YFSETQ. CDR3 size: 15 residues. The whole variable domain, remainder taken from reference TRBV5-1 and TRBJ2-1, is KAGVTQTPRYLIKTRGQQVTLSCSPISGHRSVSWYQQTPGQGLQFLFEYFSETQRNKGNFPGRFSGRQFSNSRSEMNVSTLELGDSALYLCASSFGLAAYNEQFFGPGTRLTVL.